The 24 T cell receptor beta chains reported below all come from one sample, sequenced in a study of blood T cell repertoires in COVID-19. The repertoire was sequenced with immunoSEQ multiplex PCR; TCRdb's copy has only in-frame clones and lacks some. This sample yields 200,000 to 250,000 clones, of which around 81% are seen a single time; roughly 2% belongs to the top ten. Sequenced material: peripheral blood. All receptors come from a man younger than 45 who had recovered from COVID-19.

This chain links TRBV18 with TRBJ2-7; tentatively, D is TRBD1 (5 bases). The CDR3 contains 11 residues. V was trimmed by 6 bases and J by 7 bases, leaving 10 bases between them. Germline CDR1 is KGHSH and CDR2 is LQKENI. The CDR3 DNA sequence: TGTGCCAGCTCTCTACAGGAGGAGCAGTACTTC. Its protein is CASSLQEEQYF.

The chain has TRBV11-2 and TRBJ1-1, with D perhaps matching TRBD1 (5 bases). Per the germline V gene, CDR1 is SGHAT and CDR2 is FQNNGV. This CDR3 has 13 residues. V was pared by 3 bases and J by 10 bases, with 15 bases between. The CDR3 loop reads CASSLGRGRGAFF. DNA for the CDR3: TGTGCCAGCAGCTTGGGGCGGGGACGCGGAGCTTTCTTT.

The chain joins TRBV6-1 to TRBJ2-3; 9 nucleotides match TRBD1. The CDR3 has 15 amino acids. J gave up 5 bases and V 3 bases, and 6 bases lay outside the gene matches. From germline, CDR1 is MNHNS and CDR2 SASEGT. The CDR3 is CASSDPGTGIDTQYF. The CDR3 DNA is TGTGCCAGCAGTGACCCCGGGACAGGGATAGATACGCAGTATTTT.

This chain uses TRBV2 with TRBJ2-7; 8 positions agree with TRBD2. The length of the CDR3 is 16 residues. Germline V gives CDR1 SNHLY, CDR2 FYNNEI. With V trimmed by 7 bases and J by 6 bases, 17 bases remained unmatched. CDR3 loop: CASTPGVGGGLGEQYF. DNA of the CDR3: TGTGCCAGCACACCCGGTGTTGGCGGGGGGCTCGGCGAGCAGTACTTC.

The rearrangement links TRBV5-1 to TRBJ2-2; D perhaps matches TRBD1 (6 bases). The CDR3 runs to 18 residues. The germline CDR1 and CDR2 sequences are SGHRS and YFSETQ. The V end lost 4 bases, the J end lost 0 bases, and 19 bases lay between the germline ends. CDR3: CASSPLQGTSANTGELFF. CDR3 coding DNA: TGCGCCAGCAGCCCATTACAGGGTACTTCCGCGAACACCGGGGAGCTGTTTTTT.

CDR3 nucleotides: TGCAGCGTTGTCGGACAGGCAAATGAAAAACTGTTTTTT. Translating it yields CSVVGQANEKLFF. The gene calls are TRBV29-1 and TRBJ1-4, with 7 bases lining up with TRBD1. The V and J ends lost 4 bases and 5 bases, in that order; junction bases with no gene match: 4. The CDR3 has 13 amino acids. Germline V CDR1 and CDR2: SQVTM, ANQGSEA.

The chain carries TRBV7-3 and TRBJ2-1, with TRBD1 as a possible D gene (5 bases). The CDR3 length is 10 residues. Germline loops: CDR1 SGHTA, CDR2 FQGTGA. Trimming left V 5 bases short and J 10 bases short, with 6 bases between. The CDR3 sequence is CASSAGEQFF. CDR3 coding DNA: TGTGCCAGCAGCGCAGGGGAGCAGTTCTTC.

V and J are TRBV6-5 and TRBJ1-2; 7 bases agree with TRBD1. The germline V gene encodes CDR1 MNHEY and CDR2 SVGAGI. This CDR3 region has 15 residues. After removal of 5 bases from V and 3 bases from J, the junction contained 9 bases not matched to a gene. CDR3 loop: CASSRGTEKDYGYTF. The CDR3 DNA follows: TGTGCCAGCAGTAGGGGGACAGAAAAGGACTATGGCTACACCTTC.

The rearrangement uses TRBV6-5 and TRBJ2-7, with 8 positions matching TRBD1. This CDR3 has 14 residues. Trimming cost V 6 bases and J 2 bases; bases outside gene matches: 6. The V gene's germline CDR1 is MNHEY and CDR2 SVGAGI. The CDR3 coding sequence is TGTGCCAGCAGCCACGGACAGGGAACCTACGAGCAGTACTTC. It encodes CASSHGQGTYEQYF.

The chain is built from TRBV3-1 (or the pseudogene TRBV3-2) and TRBJ1-2; tentatively, D is TRBD1 (5 bases). The CDR3 extends over 14 amino acids. CDR1 is LGHDT and CDR2 is YNNKEL in the germline V gene (reference sequence). Deletions cut 8 bases from V and 5 bases from J, with 18 bases between. The CDR3 DNA sequence: TGTGCCAGCGCGGACACGTTCAAGGAATATGGCTACACCTTC. It translates to CASADTFKEYGYTF.

V is TRBV24-1 and J is TRBJ2-1, with 7 bases fitting TRBD1. The CDR3 spans 12 residues. V lost 10 bases to trimming and J lost 5 bases; unmatched junction nucleotides: 4. In germline, CDR1 is KGHDR, CDR2 SFDVKD. In DNA form, the CDR3 reads TGTGCCACGGGACAGAGAGACAATGAGCAGTTCTTC. It translates to CATGQRDNEQFF.

The V and J genes are TRBV3-1 (or the pseudogene TRBV3-2) and TRBJ1-1; D is perhaps TRBD1 (5 bases). The CDR3 extends over 13 amino acids. CDR1 is LGHDT and CDR2 is YNNKEL in the germline V gene (reference sequence). Trimming stripped 3 bases from V and 7 bases from J, with 12 bases between. CDR3 nucleotides: TGTGCCAGCAGCCAGTTGACCGGGGGTGAAGCTTTCTTT. Its protein product is CASSQLTGGEAFF.

The table lists this clone with a count of one. This chain uses TRBV28 with TRBJ2-3, with D uncertain. Germline V lookup: CDR1 MDHEN, CDR2 SYDVKM. The V gene lost 3 bases and the J gene lost 6 bases, with 13 bases spanning the gap. This CDR3 has 14 residues. Here the CDR3 reads CASSFGLGLDTQYF. CDR3 nucleotide sequence: TGTGCCAGCAGTTTTGGGCTTGGGCTGGATACGCAGTATTTT.

The DNA for the CDR3 is TGCGCCAGCAGCCATTCCCACCTCAGGGGGGCTGACGGCTACACCTTC. Amino acid sequence: CASSHSHLRGADGYTF. The chain joins TRBV4-1 to TRBJ1-2, with 7 nucleotides matching TRBD1. Looked up from germline, CDR1 is MGHRA and CDR2 is YSYEKL. The CDR3 extends over 16 amino acids. With 3 bases clipped from V and 8 bases from J, the junction kept 15 bases outside the gene matches.

V is TRBV7-9 and J is TRBJ2-1; D call uncertain. Germline V gene data show CDR1 as SEHNR and CDR2 as FQNEAQ (reference sequence). Between the trimmed V and J ends, which lost 2 bases and 8 bases, there was a span of 7 bases. The CDR3 runs 12 residues. CDR3 bases: TGTGCCAGCAGCTTAACAAGCGATGAGCAGTTCTTC. Translated: CASSLTSDEQFF.

V usage is TRBV3-1 (or the pseudogene TRBV3-2) and J usage is TRBJ1-1, with TRBD1 as a possible D gene (6 bases). The V end was cut by 4 bases, the J end by 3 bases, with 12 bases between. CDR3 size: 14 residues. CDR1 LGHDT and CDR2 YNNKEL come from the germline V gene (reference sequence). Written as DNA, the CDR3 is TGTGCCAGCAGCCCAGGGGATGGGGACACTGAAGCTTTCTTT. Its protein product is CASSPGDGDTEAFF.

This clone was detected once. The chain carries TRBV6-5 and TRBJ2-3; D unclear. Germline V lookup: CDR1 MNHEY, CDR2 SVGAGI. V was clipped by 0 bases and J by 0 bases, with 10 bases between them. This CDR3 spans 16 amino acids. DNA of the CDR3: TGTGCCAGCAGTTACTCGTCGAGGCCTAGCACAGATACGCAGTATTTT. Translated: CASSYSSRPSTDTQYF.

The chain employs TRBV7-9 and TRBJ1-1; D is perhaps TRBD1 (5 bases). Trimming removed 5 bases at V and 4 bases at J, with 11 bases between. CDR3 length: 13 residues. Germline V gives CDR1 SEHNR, CDR2 FQNEAQ (reference sequence). CDR3 region: CASSLRVGTEAFF. The CDR3 bases are TGTGCCAGCAGCCTCAGGGTCGGCACTGAAGCTTTCTTT.

CDR3 protein: CASSSQSYTQYF. CDR3 coding DNA: TGTGCCAGCAGCAGCCAATCATATACGCAGTATTTT. This chain uses TRBV5-6 with TRBJ2-3; the D is unclear. CDR3 length: 12 residues. Trimming shortened V by 4 bases and J by 7 bases, and 10 bases separated the two germline ends. Germline V lookup: CDR1 SGHDT, CDR2 YYEEEE.

This sequence joins TRBV5-6 and TRBJ1-2; D unresolved. V lost 0 bases, J lost 2 bases, and 14 bases lay in between. CDR1 and CDR2 (germline): SGHDT, YYEEEE. The CDR3 extends over 16 amino acids. CDR3 in amino acids: CASSLGPPITNYGYTF. CDR3 in DNA: TGTGCCAGCAGCTTGGGGCCCCCCATTACCAACTATGGCTACACCTTC.

The rearrangement joins TRBV18 to TRBJ2-3; 8 bases fit TRBD1. The CDR3 has 16 amino acids. With 4 bases clipped from V and 1 base from J, the junction kept 7 bases outside the gene matches. CDR1 and CDR2 from the germline V gene are KGHSH and LQKENI. This CDR3 reads CASSRLPGQGTDTQYF. In DNA form, the CDR3 reads TGTGCCAGCTCACGTCTTCCGGGACAGGGCACAGATACGCAGTATTTT.

This clone was seen only once. V usage is TRBV5-4 and J usage is TRBJ2-1; D may be TRBD2 (6 bases). V was trimmed by 3 bases and J by 15 bases, leaving 13 bases between them. Germline V gene lookup returns CDR1 SGHNT and CDR2 YYREEE (reference sequence). The CDR3 extends over 11 amino acids. The DNA for the CDR3 is TGTGCCAGCAGCTCCTCGGGGACTGCGTTCTTC. Protein sequence: CASSSSGTAFF.

The rearrangement links TRBV12-3 or TRBV12-4 to TRBJ1-3; D remains unclear. This CDR3 is built from 12 residues. Trimming stripped 6 bases from V and 11 bases from J, with 14 bases between. The CDR3 nucleotides read TGTGCCAGCAGCTCTTCCGATCAGTCCATATATTTT. It is translated as CASSSSDQSIYF.

The chain has TRBV7-2 and TRBJ2-7, with D unresolved. This CDR3 is 15 amino acids long. Germline V gene data show CDR1 as SGHTA and CDR2 as FQGNSA. Trimming stripped 6 bases from V and 3 bases from J, with 18 bases between. The chain's CDR3 is CASSQGGQLRYEQYF. The CDR3 bases are TGTGCCAGCAGTCAAGGCGGCCAACTCCGCTACGAGCAGTACTTC.